One T cell receptor (beta chain) is described in this entry. The CDR3 is made up of 15 amino acids. CDR1 is LGHNA, CDR2 YSLEER, per germline. With V trimmed by 0 bases and J by 5 bases, 4 bases remained unmatched. Assay used: immunoSEQ multiplex PCR; TCRdb lists only in-frame clones, some missing. Of about 91,000 clones in the sample, 88% were seen once. This sample is drawn from a study of blood T cell repertoires in COVID-19. The material sequenced was peripheral blood. This chain links TRBV4-3 with TRBJ2-5; the match to TRBD2 covers 9 bases. The TCR was taken from an elderly woman with active COVID-19. CDR3 DNA: TGCGCCAGCAGCCAAGAACTAGCGGGTGGGGAGACCCAGTACTTC. It is translated as CASSQELAGGETQYF.